The T cell receptor (beta chain) under discussion was sequenced for a study of EBV T-cell therapy then PD-1 blockade in nasopharyngeal carcinoma. To note about this clone: Its antigen is unidentified.

CDR3 length: 15 residues. Looked up from germline, CDR1 is MNHEY and CDR2 is SMNVEV (reference sequence). With 2 bases removed from V and 2 bases from J, the gap between germline ends came to 11 bases. The time point denotes: 266 days after commencement of treatment, after nivolumab therapy. Treatment indicated: AdE1-LMPpoly-expanded autologous EBV-specific T-cell therapy followed by anti-PD-1 nivolumab. TCRdb keeps only in-frame clones here, not all; method: immunoSEQ multiplex PCR. The data show over 20,000 clones, around 84% seen once. This chain links TRBV27 with TRBJ2-3; D gene unclear. The sequenced sample was CD8+ T cells from blood, obtained around day 270 from a patient whose treatment included autologous EBV-specific T cells and nivolumab. This receptor was obtained from a man aged 40-50 years with nasopharyngeal carcinoma. The CDR3 region is CASSLGSANTDTQYF. CDR3 in DNA: TGTGCCAGCAGTTTAGGGTCGGCTAACACAGATACGCAGTATTTT.